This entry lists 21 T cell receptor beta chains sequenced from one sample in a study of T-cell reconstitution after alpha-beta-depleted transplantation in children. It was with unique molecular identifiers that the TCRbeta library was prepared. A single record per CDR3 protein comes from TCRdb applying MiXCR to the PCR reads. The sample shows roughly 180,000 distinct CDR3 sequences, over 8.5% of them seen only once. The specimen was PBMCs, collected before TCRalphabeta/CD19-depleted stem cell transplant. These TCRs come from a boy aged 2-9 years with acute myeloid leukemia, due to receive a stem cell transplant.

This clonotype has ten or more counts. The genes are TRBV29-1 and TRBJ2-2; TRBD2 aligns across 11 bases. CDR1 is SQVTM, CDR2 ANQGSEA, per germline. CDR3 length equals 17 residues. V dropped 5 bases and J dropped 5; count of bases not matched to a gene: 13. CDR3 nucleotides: TGCAGCGTTCGATTGCTCCTAGCGGGAGGAGGGACCGGGGAGCTGTTTTTT. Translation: CSVRLLLAGGGTGELFF.

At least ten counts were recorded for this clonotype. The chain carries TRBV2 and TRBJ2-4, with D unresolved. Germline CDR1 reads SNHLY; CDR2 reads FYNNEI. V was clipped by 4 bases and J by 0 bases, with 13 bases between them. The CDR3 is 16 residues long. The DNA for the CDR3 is TGTGCCAGCAGTGGCGGCACCATGGTAGCCAAAAACATTCAGTACTTC. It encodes CASSGGTMVAKNIQYF.

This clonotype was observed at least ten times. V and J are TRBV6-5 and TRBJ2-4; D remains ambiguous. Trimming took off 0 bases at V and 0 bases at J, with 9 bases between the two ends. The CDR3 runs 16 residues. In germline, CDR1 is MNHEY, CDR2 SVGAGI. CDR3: CASSYSSSVAKNIQYF. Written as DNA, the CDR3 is TGTGCCAGCAGTTACTCCAGTAGTGTAGCCAAAAACATTCAGTACTTC.

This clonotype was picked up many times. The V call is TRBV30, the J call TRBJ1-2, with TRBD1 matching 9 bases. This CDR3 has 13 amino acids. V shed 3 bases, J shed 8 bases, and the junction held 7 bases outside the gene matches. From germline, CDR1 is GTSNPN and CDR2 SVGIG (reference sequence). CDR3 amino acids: CAWRGTGSRGYTF. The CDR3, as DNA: TGTGCCTGGAGGGGGACAGGGTCCCGGGGCTACACCTTC.

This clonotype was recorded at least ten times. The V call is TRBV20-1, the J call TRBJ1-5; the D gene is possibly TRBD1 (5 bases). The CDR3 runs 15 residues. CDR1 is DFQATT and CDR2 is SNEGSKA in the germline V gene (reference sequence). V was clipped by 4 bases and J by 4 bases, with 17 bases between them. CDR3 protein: CSATPTGVGNQPQHF. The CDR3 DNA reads TGCAGTGCTACGCCGACGGGGGTAGGAAATCAGCCCCAGCATTTT.

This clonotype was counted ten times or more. In nucleotides, the CDR3 is TGCAGTGCTAGATCAGTTTTGGTAGAGACCCAGTACTTC. Amino acid sequence: CSARSVLVETQYF. The chain carries TRBV20-1 and TRBJ2-5; D is undetermined. There are 13 residues in the CDR3. Germline CDR1 DFQATT, CDR2 SNEGSKA (reference sequence). The ends were cut back, 2 bases at V and 4 bases at J, with 11 bases in the middle.

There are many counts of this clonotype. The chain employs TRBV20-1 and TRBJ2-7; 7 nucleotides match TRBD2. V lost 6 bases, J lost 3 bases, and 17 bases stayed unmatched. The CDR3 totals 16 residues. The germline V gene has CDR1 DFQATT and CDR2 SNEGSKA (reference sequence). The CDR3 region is CSAPGSGINRFYEQYF. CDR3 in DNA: TGCAGTGCGCCCGGGAGCGGGATAAATCGATTCTACGAGCAGTACTTC.

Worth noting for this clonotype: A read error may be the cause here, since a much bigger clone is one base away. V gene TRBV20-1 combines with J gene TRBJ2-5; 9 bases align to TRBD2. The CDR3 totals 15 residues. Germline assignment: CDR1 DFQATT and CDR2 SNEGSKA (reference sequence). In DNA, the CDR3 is TGCAGTGGAAGGGTCAGCGGGGGGCCGGGAGAGTCCCAGTACTTC. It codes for CSGRVSGGPGESQYF.

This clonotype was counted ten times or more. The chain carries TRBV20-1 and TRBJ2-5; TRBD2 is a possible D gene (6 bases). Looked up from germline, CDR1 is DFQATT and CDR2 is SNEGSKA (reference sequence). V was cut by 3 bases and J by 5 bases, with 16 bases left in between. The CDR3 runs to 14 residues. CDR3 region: CSASQRGREETQYF. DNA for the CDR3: TGCAGTGCTAGTCAAAGGGGACGGGAGGAGACCCAGTACTTC.

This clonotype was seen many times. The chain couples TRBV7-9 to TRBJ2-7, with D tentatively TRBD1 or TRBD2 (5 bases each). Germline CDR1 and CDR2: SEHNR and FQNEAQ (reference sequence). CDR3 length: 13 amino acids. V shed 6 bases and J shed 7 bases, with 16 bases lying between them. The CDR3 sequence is CASSKPGRYEQYV. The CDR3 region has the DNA TGTGCCAGCAGTAAACCGGGACGCTATGAGCAGTACGTC.

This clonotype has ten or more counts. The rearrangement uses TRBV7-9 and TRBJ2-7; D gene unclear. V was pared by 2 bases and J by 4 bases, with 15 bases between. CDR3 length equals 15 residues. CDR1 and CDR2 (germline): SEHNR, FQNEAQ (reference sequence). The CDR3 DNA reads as TGTGCCAGCAGCTTAACAAAGGAGAGGCGGTACGAGCAGTACTTC. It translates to CASSLTKERRYEQYF. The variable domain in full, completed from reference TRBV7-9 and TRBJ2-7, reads DTGVSQNPRHKITKRGQNVTFRCDPISEHNRLYWYRQTLGQGPEFLTYFQNEAQLEKSRLLSDRFSAERPKGSFSTLEIQRTEQGDSAMYLCASSLTKERRYEQYFGPGTRLTVT.

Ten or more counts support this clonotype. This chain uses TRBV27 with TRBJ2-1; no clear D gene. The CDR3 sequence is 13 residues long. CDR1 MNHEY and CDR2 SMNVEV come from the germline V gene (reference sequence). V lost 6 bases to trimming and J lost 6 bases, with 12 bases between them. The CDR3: CASSPAGPNEQFF. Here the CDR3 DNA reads TGTGCCAGCAGCCCCGCAGGCCCCAATGAGCAGTTCTTC.

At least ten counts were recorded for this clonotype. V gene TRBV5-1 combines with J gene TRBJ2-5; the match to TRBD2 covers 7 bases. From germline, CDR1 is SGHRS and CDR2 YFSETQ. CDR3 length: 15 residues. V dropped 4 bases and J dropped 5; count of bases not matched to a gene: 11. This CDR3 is CASSPRTSPSETQYF. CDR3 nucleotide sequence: TGCGCCAGCAGCCCTCGGACTAGTCCGTCGGAGACCCAGTACTTC.

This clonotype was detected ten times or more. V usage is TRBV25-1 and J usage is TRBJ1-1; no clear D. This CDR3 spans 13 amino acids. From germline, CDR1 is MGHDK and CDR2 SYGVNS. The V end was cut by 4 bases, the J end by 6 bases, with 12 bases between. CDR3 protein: CASSAPAPPEAFF. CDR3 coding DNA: TGTGCCAGCAGTGCTCCAGCCCCACCTGAAGCTTTCTTT. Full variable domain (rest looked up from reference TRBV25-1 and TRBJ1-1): EADIYQTPRYLVIGTGKKITLECSQTMGHDKMYWYQQDPGMELHLIHYSYGVNSTEKGDLSSESTVSRIRTEHFPLTLESARPSHTSQYLCASSAPAPPEAFFGQGTRLTVV.

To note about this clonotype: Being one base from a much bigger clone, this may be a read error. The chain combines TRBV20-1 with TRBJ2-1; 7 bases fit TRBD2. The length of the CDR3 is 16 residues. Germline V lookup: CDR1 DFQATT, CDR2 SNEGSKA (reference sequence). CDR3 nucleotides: TGCTGTGCTAGCAGGTGCGGACTAGGACCATACAATGAGCAGTTCTTC. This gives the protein CCASRCGLGPYNEQFF.

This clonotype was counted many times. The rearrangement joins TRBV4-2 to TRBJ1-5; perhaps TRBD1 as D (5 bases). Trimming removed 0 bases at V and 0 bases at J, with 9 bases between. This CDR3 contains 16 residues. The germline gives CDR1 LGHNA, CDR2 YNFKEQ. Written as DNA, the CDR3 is TGTGCCAGCAGCCAAGAAGCACAGGTTAGCAATCAGCCCCAGCATTTT. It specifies CASSQEAQVSNQPQHF.

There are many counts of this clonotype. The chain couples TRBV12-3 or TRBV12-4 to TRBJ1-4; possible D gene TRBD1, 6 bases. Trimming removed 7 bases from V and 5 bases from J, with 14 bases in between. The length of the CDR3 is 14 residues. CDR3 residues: CASKVGQENEKLFF. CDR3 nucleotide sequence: TGTGCCAGCAAGGTGGGACAAGAGAATGAAAAACTGTTTTTT.

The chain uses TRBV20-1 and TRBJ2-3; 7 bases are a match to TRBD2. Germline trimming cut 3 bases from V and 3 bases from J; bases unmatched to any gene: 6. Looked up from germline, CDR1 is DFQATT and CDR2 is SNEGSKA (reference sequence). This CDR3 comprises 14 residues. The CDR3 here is CSARRRGKTDTQYF. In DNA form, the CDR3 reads TGCAGTGCTAGGCGGCGGGGGAAGACAGATACGCAGTATTTT.

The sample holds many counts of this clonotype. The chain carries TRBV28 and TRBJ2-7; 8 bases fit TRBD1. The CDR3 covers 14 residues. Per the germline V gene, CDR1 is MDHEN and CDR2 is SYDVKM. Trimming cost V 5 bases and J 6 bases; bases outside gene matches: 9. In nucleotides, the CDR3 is TGTGCCAGCAGTAACAGGGGGGTCGTCGCCGAGCAGTACTTC. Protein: CASSNRGVVAEQYF.

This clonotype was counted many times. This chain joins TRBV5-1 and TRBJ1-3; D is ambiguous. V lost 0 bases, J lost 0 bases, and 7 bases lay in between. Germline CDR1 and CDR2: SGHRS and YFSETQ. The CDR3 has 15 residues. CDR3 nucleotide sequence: TGCGCCAGCAGCTTGGCGGCGGCCTCTGGAAACACCATATATTTT. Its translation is CASSLAAASGNTIYF.

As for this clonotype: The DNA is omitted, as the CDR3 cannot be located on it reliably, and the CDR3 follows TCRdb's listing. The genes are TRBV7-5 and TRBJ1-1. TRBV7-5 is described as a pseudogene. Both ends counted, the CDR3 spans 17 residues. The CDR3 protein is CISVSEARATMNTEAFF.